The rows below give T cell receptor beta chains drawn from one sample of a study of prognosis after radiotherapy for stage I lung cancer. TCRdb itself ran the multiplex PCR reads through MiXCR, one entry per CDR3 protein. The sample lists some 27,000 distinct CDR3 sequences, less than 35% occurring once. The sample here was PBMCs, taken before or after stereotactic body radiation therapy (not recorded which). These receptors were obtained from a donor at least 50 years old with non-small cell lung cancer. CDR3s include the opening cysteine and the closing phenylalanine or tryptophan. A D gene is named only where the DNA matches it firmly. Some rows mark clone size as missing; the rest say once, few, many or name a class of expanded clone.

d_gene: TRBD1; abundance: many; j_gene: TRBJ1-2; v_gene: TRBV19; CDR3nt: TGTGCCAGTACCTCATATCAGGGGGATCCCAACTATGGCTACACCTTC; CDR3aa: CASTSYQGDPNYGYTF
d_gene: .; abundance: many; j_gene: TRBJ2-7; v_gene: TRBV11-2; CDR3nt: TGTGCCAGCAGCTTACCGGACCTACCCCCCAACGAGCAGTACTTC; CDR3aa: CASSLPDLPPNEQYF
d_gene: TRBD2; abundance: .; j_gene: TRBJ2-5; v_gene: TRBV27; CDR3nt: TGTGCCAGCAGTTTAGGGGCGGGGAGGCGGGAGACGAAGTACTTC; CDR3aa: CASSLGAGRRETKYF
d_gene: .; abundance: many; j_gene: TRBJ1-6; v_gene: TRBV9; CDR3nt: TGTGCCAGCAGCCCCCAGGGGTCCCCCGGCGATTCACCCCTCCACTTT; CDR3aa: CASSPQGSPGDSPLHF
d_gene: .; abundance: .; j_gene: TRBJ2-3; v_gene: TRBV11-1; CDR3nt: TGTGCCAGCAGCCGGCGTCCAACAGATACGCAGTATTTT; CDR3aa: CASSRRPTDTQYF
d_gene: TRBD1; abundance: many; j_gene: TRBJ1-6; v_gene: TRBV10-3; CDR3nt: TGTGCCATCAGGGGACAGTATAATTCACCCCTCCACTTT; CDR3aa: CAIRGQYNSPLHF
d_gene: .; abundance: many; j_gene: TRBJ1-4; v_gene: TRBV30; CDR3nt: TGTGCCTGGAGTAAACGACAGAGGAGTGAAAAACTGTTTTTT; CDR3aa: CAWSKRQRSEKLFF
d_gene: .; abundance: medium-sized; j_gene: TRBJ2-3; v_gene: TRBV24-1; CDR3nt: TGTGCCACCAGTGATGGGGCCTCAGATACGCAGTATTTT; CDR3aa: CATSDGASDTQYF
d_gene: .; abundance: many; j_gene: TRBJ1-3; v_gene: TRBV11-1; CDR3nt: TGTGCCGGGGTAACTAGCTCTGGAAACACCATATATTTT; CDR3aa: CAGVTSSGNTIYF
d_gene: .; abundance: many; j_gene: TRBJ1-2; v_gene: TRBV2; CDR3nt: TGTGCCAGCAGTGAGGCAGGGACCTATGGCTACACCTTC; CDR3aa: CASSEAGTYGYTF
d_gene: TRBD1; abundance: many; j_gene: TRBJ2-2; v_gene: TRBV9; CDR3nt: TGTGCCAGCAGCACTCGCCCTGGACAGGGGAATTTGTTTTTT; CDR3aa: CASSTRPGQGNLFF
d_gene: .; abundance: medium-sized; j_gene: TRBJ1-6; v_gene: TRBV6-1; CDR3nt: TGTGCCAGCAGTCGGGACCGGAAAAATTCACCCCTCCACTTT; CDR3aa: CASSRDRKNSPLHF
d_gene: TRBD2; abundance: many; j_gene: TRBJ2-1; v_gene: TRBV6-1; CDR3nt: TGTGCCAGCAGGACCCCTAGCGGGGGGGCCCCCTACAATGAGCAGTTCTTC; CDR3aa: CASRTPSGGAPYNEQFF
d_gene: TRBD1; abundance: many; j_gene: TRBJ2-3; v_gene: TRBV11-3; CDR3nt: TGTGCCAGCAGCTTAAGAACAGGGGGCTCCACAGATACGCAGTATTTT; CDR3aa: CASSLRTGGSTDTQYF
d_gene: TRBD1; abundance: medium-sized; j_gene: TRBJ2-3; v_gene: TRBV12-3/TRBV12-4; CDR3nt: TGTGCCAGCAGTTTAGGGGCAGGGGGCGGAGATACGCAGTATTTT; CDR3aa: CASSLGAGGGDTQYF
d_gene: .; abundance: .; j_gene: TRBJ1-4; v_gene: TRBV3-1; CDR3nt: TGTGTCAGCAGCCAAGATGAAGGGGCTGGTGCAAAACTGTTTTTT; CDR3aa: CVSSQDEGAGAKLFF
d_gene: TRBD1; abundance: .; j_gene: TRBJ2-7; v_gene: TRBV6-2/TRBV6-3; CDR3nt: TGTGCCAGCAGTTACTGGGGACAGGGGAGGGACGAGCAGTACTTC; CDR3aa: CASSYWGQGRDEQYF
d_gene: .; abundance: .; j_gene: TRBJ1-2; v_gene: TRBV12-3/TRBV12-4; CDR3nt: TGTGCCAGCAGTTTAGGTGAGGCTGTGTTTGGATACACCTTC; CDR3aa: CASSLGEAVFGYTF
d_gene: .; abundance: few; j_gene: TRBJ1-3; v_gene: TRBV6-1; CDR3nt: TGTGCCAGCAGTGAAGGTGCAGACTCTGGAAACACCATATATTTT; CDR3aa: CASSEGADSGNTIYF
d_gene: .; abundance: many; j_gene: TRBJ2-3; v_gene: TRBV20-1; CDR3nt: TGCAGTGCTAGTGGGGACGTTACGCAGTATTTT; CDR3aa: CSASGDVTQYF
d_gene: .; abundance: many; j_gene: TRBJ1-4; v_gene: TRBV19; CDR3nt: TGTGCCAGTAGACTAGGTGAAAAACTGTTTTTT; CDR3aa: CASRLGEKLFF
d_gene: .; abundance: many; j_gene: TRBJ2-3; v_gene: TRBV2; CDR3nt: TGTGCCAGCAGTGAAGGGCGTGGGGATACGCAGTATTTT; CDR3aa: CASSEGRGDTQYF
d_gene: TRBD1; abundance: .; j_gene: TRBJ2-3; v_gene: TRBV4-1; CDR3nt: TGCGCCAGCAGCCAAGATTCAACGGGACAGGGTACAGATACGCAGTATTTT; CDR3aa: CASSQDSTGQGTDTQYF
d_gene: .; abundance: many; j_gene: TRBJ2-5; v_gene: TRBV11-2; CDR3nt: TGTGCCAGCAGCTTCGTCCGTGGGGGCGGCGAGACCCAGTACTTC; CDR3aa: CASSFVRGGGETQYF
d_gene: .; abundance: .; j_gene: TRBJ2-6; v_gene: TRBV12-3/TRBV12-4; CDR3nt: TGTGCCAGCACCACATTCGGCTCTGGGGCCAACGTCCTGACTTTC; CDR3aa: CASTTFGSGANVLTF
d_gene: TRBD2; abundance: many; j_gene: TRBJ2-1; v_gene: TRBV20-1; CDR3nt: TGCAGTGCTATCAAACTGGGACTAGCGGGTCGGGCTATCTCCTACAATGAGCAGTTCTTC; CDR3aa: CSAIKLGLAGRAISYNEQFF
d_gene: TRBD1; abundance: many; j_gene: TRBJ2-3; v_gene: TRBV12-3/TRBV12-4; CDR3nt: TGTGCCAGCAGCCGGACAGGAGATACGCAGTATTTT; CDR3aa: CASSRTGDTQYF
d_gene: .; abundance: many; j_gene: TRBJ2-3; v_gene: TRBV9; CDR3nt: TGTGCCAGCAGCGTAGGGGGGACGGGAACAGATACGCAGTATTTT; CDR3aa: CASSVGGTGTDTQYF
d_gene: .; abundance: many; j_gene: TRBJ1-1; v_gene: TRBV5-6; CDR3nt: TGTGCCAGCATTCAGAGGCGGACGGTGAACACTGAAGCTTTCTTT; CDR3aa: CASIQRRTVNTEAFF
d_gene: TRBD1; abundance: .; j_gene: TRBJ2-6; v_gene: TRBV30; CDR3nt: TGTGCCTGGAGCGAGGGGGCCGGGGCCGACGTCCTGACTTTC; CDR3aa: CAWSEGAGADVLTF
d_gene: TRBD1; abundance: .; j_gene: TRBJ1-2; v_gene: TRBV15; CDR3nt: TGTGCCGCCATCGGGACAATGGGACAGGGATCCATTAACTATGGCTACACCTTC; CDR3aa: CAAIGTMGQGSINYGYTF
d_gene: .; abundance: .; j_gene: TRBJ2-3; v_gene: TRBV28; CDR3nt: TGTGCCATCAGCGAACGTCGGGGCGCATATACGCAGTATTTT; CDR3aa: CAISERRGAYTQYF
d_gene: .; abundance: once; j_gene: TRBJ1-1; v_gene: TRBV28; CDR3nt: TGTGCCAGAAGTCCCACGGGCCTCCGCGACACTGAAGCTTTCTTT; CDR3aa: CARSPTGLRDTEAFF
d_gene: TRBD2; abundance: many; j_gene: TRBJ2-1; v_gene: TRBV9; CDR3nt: TGTGCCAGCAGCGCTAGCGGGAGGGCCTACAATGAGCAGTTCTTC; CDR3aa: CASSASGRAYNEQFF
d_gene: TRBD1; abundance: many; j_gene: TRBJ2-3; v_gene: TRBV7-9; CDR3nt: TGTGCCAGCAGCTTCGGGGAAACAGGGGGACTCGGGGATACGCAGTATTTT; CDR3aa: CASSFGETGGLGDTQYF
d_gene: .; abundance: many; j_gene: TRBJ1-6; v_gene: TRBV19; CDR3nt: TGTGCCAGTAGTGGTCCGGGACAAGTTAATTCACCCCTCCACTTT; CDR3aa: CASSGPGQVNSPLHF
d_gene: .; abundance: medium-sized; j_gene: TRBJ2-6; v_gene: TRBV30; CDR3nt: TGTGCCTGCTCGGAGGGGGCTGGGGCCAACGTCCTGACTTTC; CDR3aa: CACSEGAGANVLTF
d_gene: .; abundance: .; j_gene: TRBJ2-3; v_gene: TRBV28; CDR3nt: TGTGCCAGCAGTTTACCGTTGGGGGATACGCAGTATTTT; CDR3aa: CASSLPLGDTQYF
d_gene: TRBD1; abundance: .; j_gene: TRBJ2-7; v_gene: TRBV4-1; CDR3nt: TGCGCCAGCAGCCACGGGGACAGTTCATACGAGCAGTACTTC; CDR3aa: CASSHGDSSYEQYF
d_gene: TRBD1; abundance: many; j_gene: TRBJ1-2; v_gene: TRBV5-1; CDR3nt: TGCGCCAGCAGCACTGGACAGGCGGGGAGCTATGGCTACACCTTC; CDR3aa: CASSTGQAGSYGYTF
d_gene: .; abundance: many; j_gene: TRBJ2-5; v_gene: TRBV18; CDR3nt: TGTGCCAGCTCACCATGGGAGGACCCGGCGGAGACCCAGTACTTC; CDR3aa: CASSPWEDPAETQYF
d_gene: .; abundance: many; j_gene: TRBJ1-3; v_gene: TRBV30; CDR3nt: TGTGCCTGGAGTGTCCAGGGCCAGGGTACATCCGGAAACACCATATATTTT; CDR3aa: CAWSVQGQGTSGNTIYF
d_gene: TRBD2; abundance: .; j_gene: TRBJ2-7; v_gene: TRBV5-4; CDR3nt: TGTGCCAGCAGCCCGGGTAGCGGGAGATCCTCCTACGAGCATTACTTC; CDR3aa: CASSPGSGRSSYEHYF
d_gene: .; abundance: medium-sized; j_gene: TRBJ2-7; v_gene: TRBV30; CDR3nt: TGTGCCTGGAGTGTCCGACACCACTACGAGCAGTACTTC; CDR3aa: CAWSVRHHYEQYF
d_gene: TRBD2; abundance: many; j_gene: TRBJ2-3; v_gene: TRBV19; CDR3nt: TGTGCCACCCGGGGGGGTCGAGATACGCAGTATTTT; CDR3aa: CATRGGRDTQYF
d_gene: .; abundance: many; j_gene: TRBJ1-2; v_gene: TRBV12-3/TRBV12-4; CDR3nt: TGTGCCAGCAGTTTAGAGGGGGGGTCTTACGGAGGCTACACCTTC; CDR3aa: CASSLEGGSYGGYTF
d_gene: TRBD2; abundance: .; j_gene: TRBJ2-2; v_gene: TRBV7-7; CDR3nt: TGTGCCAGCAGCTTTAGCGGGAGGGCCACCGGGGAGCTGTTTTTT; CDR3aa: CASSFSGRATGELFF
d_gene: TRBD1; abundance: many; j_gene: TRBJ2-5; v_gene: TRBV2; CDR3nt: TGTGCCAGCAGTGATAGGCAGGGGGCTGTGACCCAGTACTTC; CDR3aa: CASSDRQGAVTQYF
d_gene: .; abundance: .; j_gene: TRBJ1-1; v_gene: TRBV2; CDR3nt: TGTGCCCCCCGGACGTACAGGGCGAAAACTGAAGCTTTCTTT; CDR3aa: CAPRTYRAKTEAFF
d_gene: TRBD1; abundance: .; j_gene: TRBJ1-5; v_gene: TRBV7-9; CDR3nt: TGTGCCAGCAGCTACACAGGGGACCTCGGCAATCAGCCCCAGCATTTT; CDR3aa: CASSYTGDLGNQPQHF
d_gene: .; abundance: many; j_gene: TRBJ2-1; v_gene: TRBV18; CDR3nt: TGTGCCAGCTCACCACCCGGCTCACGGAGCTCCTACAATGAGCAGTTCTTC; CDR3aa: CASSPPGSRSSYNEQFF
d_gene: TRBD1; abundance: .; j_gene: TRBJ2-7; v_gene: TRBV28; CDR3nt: TGTGCCAGCACCGCCGGGACAGCCTACGAGCAGTACTTC; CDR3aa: CASTAGTAYEQYF
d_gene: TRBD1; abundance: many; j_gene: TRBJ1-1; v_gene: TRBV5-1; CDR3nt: TGCGCCACCTCCCATTCGACAGGGGCCACTGAAGCTTTCTTT; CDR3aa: CATSHSTGATEAFF
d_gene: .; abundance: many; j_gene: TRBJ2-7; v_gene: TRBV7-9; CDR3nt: TGTGCCAGCAGCTTAGCGCTGGATGGGACGGGAAGCTCCTACGAGCAGTACTTC; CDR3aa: CASSLALDGTGSSYEQYF
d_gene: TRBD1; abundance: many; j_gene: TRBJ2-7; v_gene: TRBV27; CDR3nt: TGTGCCAGCAGTCAGGACAGGGCGAGCTCCTACGAGCAGTACTTC; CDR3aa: CASSQDRASSYEQYF
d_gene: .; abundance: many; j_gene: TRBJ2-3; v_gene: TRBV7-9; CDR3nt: TGTGCCAGCAGCTTAGCGAGGCAGAATAGAGATACGCAGTATTTT; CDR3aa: CASSLARQNRDTQYF
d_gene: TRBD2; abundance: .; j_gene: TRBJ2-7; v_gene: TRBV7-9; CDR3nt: TGTGCCAGCAGCTTACGGATGGGCCGGGAGGGCATTGGGGCCTACGAGCAGTACTTC; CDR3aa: CASSLRMGREGIGAYEQYF
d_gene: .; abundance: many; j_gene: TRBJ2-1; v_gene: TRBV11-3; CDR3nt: TGTGCCAGCAGCTTAGATATCACTGGTGAGCAGTTCTTC; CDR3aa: CASSLDITGEQFF
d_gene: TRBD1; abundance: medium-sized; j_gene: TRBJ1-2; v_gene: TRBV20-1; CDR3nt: TGCAGTGCTAGAGATACAGGGGTCCTTGGCTATGGCTACACCTTC; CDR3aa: CSARDTGVLGYGYTF
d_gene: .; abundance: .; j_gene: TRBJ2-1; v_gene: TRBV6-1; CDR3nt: TGTGCCAGCAGAAATAAAGTTAGCAATGAGCAGTTCTTC; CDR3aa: CASRNKVSNEQFF